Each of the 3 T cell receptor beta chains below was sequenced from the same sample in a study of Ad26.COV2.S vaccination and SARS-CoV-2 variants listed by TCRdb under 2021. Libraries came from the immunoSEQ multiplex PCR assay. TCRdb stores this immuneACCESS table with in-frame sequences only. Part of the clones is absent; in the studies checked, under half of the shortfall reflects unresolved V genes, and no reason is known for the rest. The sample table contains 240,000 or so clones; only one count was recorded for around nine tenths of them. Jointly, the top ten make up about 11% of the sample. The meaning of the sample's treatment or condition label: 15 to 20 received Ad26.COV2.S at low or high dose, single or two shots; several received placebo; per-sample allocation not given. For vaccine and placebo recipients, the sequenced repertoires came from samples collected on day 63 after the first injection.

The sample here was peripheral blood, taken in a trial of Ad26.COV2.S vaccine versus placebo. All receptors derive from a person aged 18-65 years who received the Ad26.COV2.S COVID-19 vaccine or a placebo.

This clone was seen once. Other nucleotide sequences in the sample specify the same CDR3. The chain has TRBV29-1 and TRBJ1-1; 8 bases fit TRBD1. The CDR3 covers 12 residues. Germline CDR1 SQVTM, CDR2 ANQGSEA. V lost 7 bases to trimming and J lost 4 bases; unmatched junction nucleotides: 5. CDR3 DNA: TGCAGCGCCCTTACAGGGGGCACTGAAGCTTTCTTT. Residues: CSALTGGTEAFF.

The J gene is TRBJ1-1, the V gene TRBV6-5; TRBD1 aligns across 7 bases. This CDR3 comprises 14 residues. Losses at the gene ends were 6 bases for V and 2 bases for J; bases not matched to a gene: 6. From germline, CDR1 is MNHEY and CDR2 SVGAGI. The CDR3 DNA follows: TGTGCCAGCAGGACCGGGACAGCTAACACTGAAGCTTTCTTT. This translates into CASRTGTANTEAFF.

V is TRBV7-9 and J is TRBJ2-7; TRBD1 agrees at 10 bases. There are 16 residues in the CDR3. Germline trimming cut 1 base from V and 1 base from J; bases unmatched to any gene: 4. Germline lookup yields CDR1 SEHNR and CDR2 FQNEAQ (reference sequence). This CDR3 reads CASSLGGTGASYEQYF. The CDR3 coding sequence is TGTGCCAGCAGCTTAGGGGGGACAGGGGCGTCCTACGAGCAGTACTTC. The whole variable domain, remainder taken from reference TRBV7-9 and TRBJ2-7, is DTGVSQNPRHKITKRGQNVTFRCDPISEHNRLYWYRQTLGQGPEFLTYFQNEAQLEKSRLLSDRFSAERPKGSFSTLEIQRTEQGDSAMYLCASSLGGTGASYEQYFGPGTRLTVT.